This T cell receptor (beta chain) comes out of a study of OX40 agonist ivuxolimab in advanced cancers. Across the whole study: Participants, 65% to 85% male, averaged roughly 60 years of age, ranging from about 23 to 80. Participants could have had prior anti-PD-1, anti-PD-L1 or anti-CTLA-4 therapy, and 40% had some.

Using immunoSEQ multiplex PCR, the repertoire was profiled, and TCRdb retains in-frame clones only, with some absent. In the table there are tens of thousands of clones, around four fifths of which are singletons. The V end was cut by 5 bases, the J end by 1 base, with 3 bases between. Per the germline V gene, CDR1 is SEHNR and CDR2 is FQNEAQ (reference sequence). This CDR3 has 12 amino acids. This clonotype was sampled from an adult with an advanced solid tumor such as melanoma, head and neck, liver or kidney cancer. The genes are TRBV7-9 and TRBJ1-3; D not certain. Sequenced material: CD4+ or CD8+ T cells sorted from blood, taken in a trial of the OX40 agonist ivuxolimab. CDR3 DNA sequence: TGTGCCAGCAGCCTTTCTGGAAACACCATATATTTT. It encodes CASSLSGNTIYF.